The present entry profiles one TCR beta chain with its context. Original analysis: How many nucleated cells were present was estimated from reference gene primer amplification. Data came from immunoSEQ multiplex PCR; TCRdb stores just in-frame clones and leaves some out. From that table come the V and J calls and clone size; the DNA was used to work out D and trimming. Here the sample spans over 300,000 clones, nearly 90% being singletons. This specimen belongs to a study of blood T cell repertoires in COVID-19. On the study more broadly: COVID-19 samples, acute and convalescent, were from the United States, Italy and Spain. The cDNA or gDNA used as material had been derived from T cells, B-cell-depleted T cells, or PBMCs.

This CDR3 has 19 amino acids. The V gene end was trimmed by 2 bases and the J gene end by 0 bases; junction bases not matched to a gene: 11. Germline V CDR1 and CDR2: SGHNT, YENEEA. J is TRBJ1-5 and V is TRBV11-3; TRBD1 aligns across 9 bases. The origin of this receptor is a man aged 18 to 35 with active or convalescent COVID-19. Material for sequencing was peripheral blood. DNA for the CDR3: TGTGCCAGCAGCTTACCCCCGGGACAGGGACCATATAGCAATCAGCCCCAGCATTTT. Its protein product is CASSLPPGQGPYSNQPQHF.